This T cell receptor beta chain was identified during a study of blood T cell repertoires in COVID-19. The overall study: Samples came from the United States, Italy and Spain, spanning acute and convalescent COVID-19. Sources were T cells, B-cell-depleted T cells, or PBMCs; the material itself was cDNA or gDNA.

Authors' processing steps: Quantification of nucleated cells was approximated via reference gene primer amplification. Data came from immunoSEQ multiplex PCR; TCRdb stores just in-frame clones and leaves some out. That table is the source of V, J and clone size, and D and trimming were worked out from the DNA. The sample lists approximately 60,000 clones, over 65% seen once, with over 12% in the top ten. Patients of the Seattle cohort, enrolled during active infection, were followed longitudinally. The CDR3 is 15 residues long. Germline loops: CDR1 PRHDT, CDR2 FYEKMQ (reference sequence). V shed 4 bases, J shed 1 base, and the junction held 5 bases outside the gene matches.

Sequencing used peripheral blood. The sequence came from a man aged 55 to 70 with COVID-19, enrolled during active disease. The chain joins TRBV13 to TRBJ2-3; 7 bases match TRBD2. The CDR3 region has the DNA TGTGCCAGCAGCTCCATCCGGGGGGGCACAGATACGCAGTATTTT. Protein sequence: CASSSIRGGTDTQYF.